This is a list of T cell receptor beta chains from one sample in a study of PD-1 blockade in classical Hodgkin lymphoma. Assay used: immunoSEQ multiplex PCR; TCRdb lists only in-frame clones, some missing. Here the sample spans about 93,000 clones, roughly 91% being singletons. Sequenced here: peripheral blood mononuclear cells (PBMCs), sampled before the second cycle of nivolumab. These receptors came from a human donor with classical Hodgkin lymphoma. Each CDR3 is given with its conserved first and last residue. D genes are given only for firm matches. Only some rows state a clone size, as once, few, many or a class for expanded clones.

CDR3nt: TGTGCCATCAGTGAGTCCTATGAGCAGTTCTTC; CDR3aa: CAISESYEQFF; v_gene: TRBV10-3; d_gene: -; j_gene: TRBJ2-1; len: 11; abundance: -
CDR3nt: TGTGCCAGCTCCCCCCCTGGGGGCTCTATGGAAGCTTTCTTT; CDR3aa: CASSPPGGSMEAFF; v_gene: TRBV18; d_gene: -; j_gene: TRBJ1-1; len: 14; abundance: -
CDR3nt: TGTGCCAGCAGCTTAGCAGGGCAGGGAAACATTCAGTACTTC; CDR3aa: CASSLAGQGNIQYF; v_gene: TRBV11-2; d_gene: -; j_gene: TRBJ2-4; len: 14; abundance: -
CDR3nt: TGTGCCAGCAGCTTACGTGGGGGTAGTATTGAGACCCAGTACTTC; CDR3aa: CASSLRGGSIETQYF; v_gene: TRBV11-2; d_gene: -; j_gene: TRBJ2-5; len: 15; abundance: -
CDR3nt: TGTGCCAGTGGGACAGGGGGATCCGGGGAGCTGTTTTTT; CDR3aa: CASGTGGSGELFF; v_gene: TRBV28; d_gene: TRBD1; j_gene: TRBJ2-2; len: 13; abundance: -
CDR3nt: TGCGCCAGCAGCTTGACAGCCATGAACACTGAAGCTTTCTTT; CDR3aa: CASSLTAMNTEAFF; v_gene: TRBV5-1; d_gene: -; j_gene: TRBJ1-1; len: 14; abundance: -
CDR3nt: TGTGCCAGCAGCGTACTAGCGGGAGGCCTCAATGAGCAGTTCTTC; CDR3aa: CASSVLAGGLNEQFF; v_gene: TRBV7-9; d_gene: TRBD2; j_gene: TRBJ2-1; len: 15; abundance: -
CDR3nt: TGTGCCAGCAGTTACTCCCCTCTCAGCCTCTCCTACAATGAGCAGTTCTTC; CDR3aa: CASSYSPLSLSYNEQFF; v_gene: TRBV2; d_gene: -; j_gene: TRBJ2-1; len: 17; abundance: -
CDR3nt: TGCGCCAGCAGCCGCTATGTTGGCGGGAGCTACGAGCAGTACTTC; CDR3aa: CASSRYVGGSYEQYF; v_gene: TRBV4-1; d_gene: TRBD2; j_gene: TRBJ2-7; len: 15; abundance: -
CDR3nt: TGTGCCAGCAGTGTTAAGAACACCGGGGAGCTGTTTTTT; CDR3aa: CASSVKNTGELFF; v_gene: TRBV6-1; d_gene: -; j_gene: TRBJ2-2; len: 13; abundance: once
CDR3nt: TGCGCCAGCAGCTTGGAACAGGGGCTCTATGGCTACACCTTC; CDR3aa: CASSLEQGLYGYTF; v_gene: TRBV5-1; d_gene: TRBD1; j_gene: TRBJ1-2; len: 14; abundance: -
CDR3nt: TGTGCCAGCAGCTTAGATCCGGGACAGGAGAGATCCCAGTACTTC; CDR3aa: CASSLDPGQERSQYF; v_gene: TRBV11-1; d_gene: TRBD1; j_gene: TRBJ2-5; len: 15; abundance: -
CDR3nt: TGTGCCAGCAGCGTAATAGGGGGCGCCGTGGAGACCCAGTACTTC; CDR3aa: CASSVIGGAVETQYF; v_gene: TRBV9; d_gene: TRBD1; j_gene: TRBJ2-5; len: 15; abundance: -
CDR3nt: TGTGCCAGCACCCCGGAGGCGGCATATGGCTACACCTTC; CDR3aa: CASTPEAAYGYTF; v_gene: TRBV7-9; d_gene: -; j_gene: TRBJ1-2; len: 13; abundance: -
CDR3nt: TGTGCCAGCAGCTTGGTTGAAGGGGAGACCCAGTACTTC; CDR3aa: CASSLVEGETQYF; v_gene: TRBV5-6; d_gene: -; j_gene: TRBJ2-5; len: 13; abundance: -
CDR3nt: TGTGCCTTGACGTCAGGGGTTATAGCCAAAAACATTCAGTACTTC; CDR3aa: CALTSGVIAKNIQYF; v_gene: TRBV30; d_gene: -; j_gene: TRBJ2-4; len: 15; abundance: -
CDR3nt: TGTGCCAGCAGCCAAATCTTTGGCGGGAGTGGCGACGAGCAGTACTTC; CDR3aa: CASSQIFGGSGDEQYF; v_gene: TRBV4-2; d_gene: TRBD2; j_gene: TRBJ2-7; len: 16; abundance: -
CDR3nt: TGCGCCAGCAGCCTAACCGGGACCGGCACAGATACGCAGTATTTT; CDR3aa: CASSLTGTGTDTQYF; v_gene: TRBV4-1; d_gene: -; j_gene: TRBJ2-3; len: 15; abundance: -
CDR3nt: TGTGCCAGTAGTTTGGGGGGCTACCAGGGTCAGCCCCAGCATTTT; CDR3aa: CASSLGGYQGQPQHF; v_gene: TRBV19; d_gene: -; j_gene: TRBJ1-5; len: 15; abundance: -
CDR3nt: TGTGCCAGCAGTCTCACAGGGGTGAACACTGAAGCTTTCTTT; CDR3aa: CASSLTGVNTEAFF; v_gene: TRBV28; d_gene: TRBD1; j_gene: TRBJ1-1; len: 14; abundance: -
CDR3nt: TGTGCCACCGGCAGGACAGAGGGCACTGGGAACACCATATATTTT; CDR3aa: CATGRTEGTGNTIYF; v_gene: TRBV19; d_gene: -; j_gene: TRBJ1-3; len: 15; abundance: -
CDR3nt: TGTGCCAGTAGGACAGCCTCTGGAAACACCATATATTTT; CDR3aa: CASRTASGNTIYF; v_gene: TRBV19; d_gene: -; j_gene: TRBJ1-3; len: 13; abundance: -
CDR3nt: TGTGCCAGCAGCTTGCAGGGGACTAACTATGGCTACACCTTC; CDR3aa: CASSLQGTNYGYTF; v_gene: TRBV5-4; d_gene: -; j_gene: TRBJ1-2; len: 14; abundance: -
CDR3nt: TGTGCCAGTAGGTTTGATCGGCGGGGACAGCTCCCCTACGAGCAGTACTTC; CDR3aa: CASRFDRRGQLPYEQYF; v_gene: TRBV19; d_gene: -; j_gene: TRBJ2-7; len: 17; abundance: -
CDR3nt: TGTGCCACCGCGTTGGGAGGGAATCAGCCCCAGCATTTT; CDR3aa: CATALGGNQPQHF; v_gene: TRBV19; d_gene: -; j_gene: TRBJ1-5; len: 13; abundance: -
CDR3nt: TGTGCCAGCAGTCCCGGTACTAGGGGTTTCGGCGAGCAGTACTTC; CDR3aa: CASSPGTRGFGEQYF; v_gene: TRBV7-3; d_gene: -; j_gene: TRBJ2-7; len: 15; abundance: -
CDR3nt: TGTGCCAGCAGCTTGGGGGGGGACACTGAAGCTTTCTTT; CDR3aa: CASSLGGDTEAFF; v_gene: TRBV13; d_gene: -; j_gene: TRBJ1-1; len: 13; abundance: -
CDR3nt: TGCGCCAGCAGCTCTACAACACTCCCTGGGGCCAACGTCCTGACTTTC; CDR3aa: CASSSTTLPGANVLTF; v_gene: TRBV5-1; d_gene: -; j_gene: TRBJ2-6; len: 16; abundance: -
CDR3nt: TGTGCCTTTACGGAGAGCTCCTACGAGCAGTACTTC; CDR3aa: CAFTESSYEQYF; v_gene: TRBV30; d_gene: -; j_gene: TRBJ2-7; len: 12; abundance: -
CDR3nt: TGTGCCAGCAGTTACTCTAGGGGCGCAAACTACGAGCAGTACTTC; CDR3aa: CASSYSRGANYEQYF; v_gene: TRBV6-5; d_gene: -; j_gene: TRBJ2-7; len: 15; abundance: -
CDR3nt: TGTGCCAGCAGCTTAGGGGACAGGGGGGACGAAGAGACCCAGTACTTC; CDR3aa: CASSLGDRGDEETQYF; v_gene: TRBV7-9; d_gene: TRBD1; j_gene: TRBJ2-5; len: 16; abundance: -
CDR3nt: TGTGCCAGGGTCCCTCCCCCCCGCGCTAGGACAGCGAACACCGGGGAGCTGTTTTTT; CDR3aa: CARVPPPRARTANTGELFF; v_gene: TRBV19; d_gene: -; j_gene: TRBJ2-2; len: 19; abundance: -
CDR3nt: TGCAGCGGCAGGGTTCCTAATGAAAAACTGTTTTTT; CDR3aa: CSGRVPNEKLFF; v_gene: TRBV29-1; d_gene: -; j_gene: TRBJ1-4; len: 12; abundance: -
CDR3nt: TGTGCCAGCAGCTTGGCCGATTTTGGACTAGTGCAGTATTTT; CDR3aa: CASSLADFGLVQYF; v_gene: TRBV5-6; d_gene: TRBD2; j_gene: TRBJ2-3; len: 14; abundance: -
CDR3nt: TGTGCCAGCAGCCGAAGTTTTGCTACGCAGTATTTT; CDR3aa: CASSRSFATQYF; v_gene: TRBV6-6; d_gene: -; j_gene: TRBJ2-3; len: 12; abundance: -
CDR3nt: TGTGCCAGCAGCTTATCACAGGGGATGGACACTGAAGCTTTCTTT; CDR3aa: CASSLSQGMDTEAFF; v_gene: TRBV7-9; d_gene: TRBD1; j_gene: TRBJ1-1; len: 15; abundance: -
CDR3nt: TGTGCCAGCAGTGAAGGACCGAGTCGTAGTGAAGCTTTCTTT; CDR3aa: CASSEGPSRSEAFF; v_gene: TRBV6-1; d_gene: -; j_gene: TRBJ1-1; len: 14; abundance: -
CDR3nt: TGTGCCAGCAGTTACTCAGCTAGCGGGAGCTCCTACGAGCAGTACTTC; CDR3aa: CASSYSASGSSYEQYF; v_gene: TRBV6-5; d_gene: TRBD2; j_gene: TRBJ2-7; len: 16; abundance: -
CDR3nt: TGTGCCAGCAGCTCGACTGGACTAGCGGGCTCCGAGCAGTACTTC; CDR3aa: CASSSTGLAGSEQYF; v_gene: TRBV7-3; d_gene: TRBD2; j_gene: TRBJ2-7; len: 15; abundance: -
CDR3nt: TGTGCCAGAGTGTTACAGGGAGGGCTCACAGATACGCAGTATTTT; CDR3aa: CARVLQGGLTDTQYF; v_gene: TRBV5-3; d_gene: -; j_gene: TRBJ2-3; len: 15; abundance: -
CDR3nt: TGTGCCAGCAGTTTCAGGTTGATGAACACTGAAGCTTTCTTT; CDR3aa: CASSFRLMNTEAFF; v_gene: TRBV28; d_gene: -; j_gene: TRBJ1-1; len: 14; abundance: -
CDR3nt: TGTGCCACCGACTCCTTATTGTCGGGGACTAACTATGGCTACACCTTC; CDR3aa: CATDSLLSGTNYGYTF; v_gene: TRBV30; d_gene: -; j_gene: TRBJ1-2; len: 16; abundance: -
CDR3nt: TGTGCCAGCAGTTTCCCAGGGACCCCCGGGGAGCTGTTTTTT; CDR3aa: CASSFPGTPGELFF; v_gene: TRBV28; d_gene: -; j_gene: TRBJ2-2; len: 14; abundance: -
CDR3nt: TGTGCCAGCAGCCCGACCCGAATCGAGGATGGCTACACCTTC; CDR3aa: CASSPTRIEDGYTF; v_gene: TRBV5-4; d_gene: -; j_gene: TRBJ1-2; len: 14; abundance: -
CDR3nt: TGTGCCAGCAGTAGGGGGGGAGTGGTGTACGAGCAGTACTTC; CDR3aa: CASSRGGVVYEQYF; v_gene: TRBV28; d_gene: -; j_gene: TRBJ2-7; len: 14; abundance: -
CDR3nt: TGTGCCAGCTCACCACCGGTCGGCCGGTCTGGGGCCAACGTCCTGACTTTC; CDR3aa: CASSPPVGRSGANVLTF; v_gene: TRBV18; d_gene: -; j_gene: TRBJ2-6; len: 17; abundance: -
CDR3nt: TGTGCCAGCTCTCCCGGAGCGGGAGGGACTTACGAGCAGTACTTC; CDR3aa: CASSPGAGGTYEQYF; v_gene: TRBV19; d_gene: TRBD2; j_gene: TRBJ2-7; len: 15; abundance: -
CDR3nt: TGTGCCAGCTCACCTACCGGGACTAGCCCTACCGAGCAGTACTTC; CDR3aa: CASSPTGTSPTEQYF; v_gene: TRBV18; d_gene: TRBD2; j_gene: TRBJ2-7; len: 15; abundance: -
CDR3nt: TGTGCCAGCAGTTTCCCCGACGGGACCTCATCTGGGACCCAGTACTTC; CDR3aa: CASSFPDGTSSGTQYF; v_gene: TRBV28; d_gene: -; j_gene: TRBJ2-5; len: 16; abundance: -
CDR3nt: TGTGCCAGCAGTGGGAGACTAGTGGAGGGAGATGAGCAGTTCTTC; CDR3aa: CASSGRLVEGDEQFF; v_gene: TRBV6-1; d_gene: -; j_gene: TRBJ2-1; len: 15; abundance: -